This T cell receptor (beta chain) originates from a study of low-dose radiotherapy and immunotherapy resistance in tumors. This clonotype was seen repeatedly, ten times or more. Time point of the sample: before trial treatment. This CDR3 region has 15 residues. Germline lookup yields CDR1 SGHTA and CDR2 FQGNSA. Trimming took off 0 bases at V and 1 base at J, with 9 bases between the two ends. TRAV- and TRBV-specific primers were used for first-strand cDNA, which covered alpha and beta chains. TCRs were amplified for around 20 PCR cycles with a constant-region primer and V-primer adapter. Via MiXCR, TCRdb re-called the reads, giving one row per CDR3 protein. The table lists around 68,000 distinct CDR3 sequences, approximately 26% of them singletons, with 5.5% to 8% in the top ten.

This chain links TRBV7-2 with TRBJ2-5; weak D call: TRBD2 (5 bases). This TCR was sampled from a male donor with rectosigmoid adenocarcinoma. The source was PBMCs, collected before treatment. CDR3 protein: CASSLAGDAQETQYF. The CDR3 region has the DNA TGTGCCAGCAGCTTAGCCGGGGATGCCCAAGAGACCCAGTACTTC.